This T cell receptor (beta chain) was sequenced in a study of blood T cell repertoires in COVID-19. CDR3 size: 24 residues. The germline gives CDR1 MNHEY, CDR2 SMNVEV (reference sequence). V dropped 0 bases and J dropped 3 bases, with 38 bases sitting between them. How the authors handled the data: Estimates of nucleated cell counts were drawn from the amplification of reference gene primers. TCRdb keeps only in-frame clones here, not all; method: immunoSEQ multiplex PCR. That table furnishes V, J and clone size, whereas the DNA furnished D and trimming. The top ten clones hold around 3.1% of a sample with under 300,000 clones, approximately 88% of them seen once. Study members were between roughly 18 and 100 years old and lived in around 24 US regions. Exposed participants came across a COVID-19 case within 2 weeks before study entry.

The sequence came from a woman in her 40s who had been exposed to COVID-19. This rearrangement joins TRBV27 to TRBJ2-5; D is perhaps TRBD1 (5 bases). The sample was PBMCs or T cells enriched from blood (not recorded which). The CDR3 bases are TGTGCCAGCAGTTTATCCCAGGGCGCACCAGTGGGGCATCGCCCGGATCGAAGAGAAGAGACCCAGTACTTC. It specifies CASSLSQGAPVGHRPDRREETQYF.